Included here is one T cell receptor beta chain sequence, with context. J was trimmed by 4 bases and V by 5 bases; bases with no gene match: 7. This CDR3 has 15 residues. The germline gives CDR1 MGHRA, CDR2 YSYEKL. The data stem from a study of blood T cell repertoires in COVID-19. At the level of the study: Spain, Italy and the United States supplied samples that represented acute and convalescent COVID-19. The cDNA or gDNA used as material had been derived from T cells, B-cell-depleted T cells, or PBMCs.

Original analysis: Scientists estimated how many nucleated cells there were by amplifying reference gene primers. Data came from immunoSEQ multiplex PCR; TCRdb stores just in-frame clones and leaves some out. The V and J calls and clone size were taken over from that table, and D and trimming were inferred from the DNA. Here the sample spans about 100,000 clones, about 77% being singletons. The J gene is TRBJ2-4, the V gene TRBV4-1, with 8 bases fitting TRBD2. What was sequenced was peripheral blood. This clonotype was obtained from a man aged 65 to 85 with active or convalescent COVID-19. CDR3 sequence (DNA): TGCGCCAGCAGCTCCGCCGGGACTAGTAAAAACATTCAGTACTTC. This gives the protein CASSSAGTSKNIQYF.